This is a list of T cell receptor beta chains from one sample in a study of shared clonotypes between healthy human individuals. Generated by immunoSEQ multiplex PCR, the TCRdb table keeps only in-frame clones and is missing some. The sample comprises some 2,000,000 clones, under 97% of which are singletons, and roughly 0.13% rests with the top ten. Sequences were obtained from naive CD4+ T cells sorted from blood. The receptors stem from a man in his late teens or twenties in good health. Each CDR3 is given with its conserved first and last residue. D genes are given only for firm matches. For some rows the clone size is stated as once, few or many, or as a class when expanded; others skip it.

j_call | clone_size | d_call | v_call | cdr3_nt | cdr3_aa
TRBJ1-2 | NA | NA | TRBV2 | TGTGCCAGCAGTCCCCGTAGCCTTTCTAACTATGGCTACACCTTC | CASSPRSLSNYGYTF
TRBJ1-6 | NA | NA | TRBV15 | TGTGCCACCAGCAGAGATACGTCACCCCTCCACTTT | CATSRDTSPLHF
TRBJ1-1 | NA | TRBD1 | TRBV5-1 | TGCGCCAGCACCAGACAGGGCGGGACTGAAGCTTTCTTT | CASTRQGGTEAFF
TRBJ1-1 | NA | NA | TRBV6-1 | TGTGCCACTATCTACCCGGGAGTAACAGCTTTCTTT | CATIYPGVTAFF
TRBJ2-1 | NA | TRBD2 | TRBV9 | TGTGCCAGCAGCGTGGAGCGGGGGTACTCCTACAATGAGCAGTTCTTC | CASSVERGYSYNEQFF
TRBJ2-7 | NA | NA | TRBV9 | TGTGCCAGCAGCGGATCGTCTTACCAATCCGACGAGCAGTACTTC | CASSGSSYQSDEQYF
TRBJ2-1 | once | NA | TRBV6-1 | TGTGCCAGCAGTGAAGTGTACGGGCTAAAGGGGAACAATGAGCAGTTCTTC | CASSEVYGLKGNNEQFF
TRBJ2-7 | NA | NA | TRBV27 | TGTGCCAGCAGTTCGAATCCGGGACGCCCGGATCACTACGAGCAGTACTTC | CASSSNPGRPDHYEQYF
TRBJ2-5 | once | TRBD2 | TRBV11-1 | TGTGCCAGCAGCTTCCTTGCGGGGGTTCAAGAGACCCAGTACTTC | CASSFLAGVQETQYF
TRBJ1-2 | NA | TRBD1 | TRBV7-9 | TGTGCCAGCAGCCCGACCGGGACAGAAGTCTATGGCTACACCTTC | CASSPTGTEVYGYTF
TRBJ2-4 | NA | TRBD1 | TRBV7-9 | TGTGCCAGCAGCCCGACAGGGCAACTAGCCAAAAACATTCAGTACTTC | CASSPTGQLAKNIQYF
TRBJ1-5 | NA | NA | TRBV19 | TGTGCCAGCCAGCGACAGTTCGTTTGGCCCCAGCATTTT | CASQRQFVWPQHF
TRBJ2-6 | NA | NA | TRBV5-4 | TGTGCCAGCAGCTTGGGGGGGCTTGGGGCCAACGTCCTGACTTTC | CASSLGGLGANVLTF
TRBJ1-2 | NA | NA | TRBV10-3 | TGTGCCATCAGGGAAGGGGGGACCGGCAACTATGGCTACACCTTC | CAIREGGTGNYGYTF
TRBJ1-1 | NA | NA | TRBV2 | TGTGCCAGCAGTTTCCAAGGGAGGGGGAACACTGAAGCTTTCTTT | CASSFQGRGNTEAFF
TRBJ1-2 | NA | NA | TRBV18 | TGTGCCAGCTCACCAACGGGGAACTATGGCTACACCTTC | CASSPTGNYGYTF
TRBJ2-1 | NA | TRBD2 | TRBV18 | TGTGCCGTCCTAGCGGGAGGGAATTCCTACAATGAGCAGTTCTTC | CAVLAGGNSYNEQFF
TRBJ1-5 | NA | NA | TRBV4-1 | TGCGCCAGCAGCCAAGATCTTTCAACAGGGAATCAGCCCCAGCATTTT | CASSQDLSTGNQPQHF
TRBJ2-3 | NA | TRBD2 | TRBV6-1 | TGTGCCAGCAGTGGTGGGACTAGCGTGAAAGATACGCAGTATTTT | CASSGGTSVKDTQYF
TRBJ1-5 | NA | TRBD1 | TRBV18 | TGTGCCAGCTCACCCGTGCCAGGGGGGGGAGGCAATCAGCCCCAGCATTTT | CASSPVPGGGGNQPQHF
TRBJ2-7 | once | NA | TRBV6-5 | TGTGCCAGCAGTTACCAAGCTGGGGACCCCTACGAGCAGTACTTC | CASSYQAGDPYEQYF
TRBJ1-2 | NA | NA | TRBV7-2 | TGTGCCAGCAGCTTGCGTTCGGGGGCCACTGCTAACTATGGCTACACCTTC | CASSLRSGATANYGYTF
TRBJ2-7 | NA | NA | TRBV11-3 | TGTGCCAGCAGCGGACAGCCGTCCTACGAGCAGTACTTC | CASSGQPSYEQYF
TRBJ1-4 | NA | TRBD1 | TRBV5-6 | TGTGCCAGCAGCGGGGACAGGAGGACTAATGAAAAACTGTTTTTT | CASSGDRRTNEKLFF
TRBJ2-5 | NA | NA | TRBV18 | TGTGCCAGCTCACCACCTCTAGGGGGGGAGACCCAGTACTTC | CASSPPLGGETQYF
TRBJ2-7 | NA | TRBD2 | TRBV5-1 | TGCGCCAGCAGCTTAAGCGGGAGTTGGTCCTCCTACGAGCAGTACTTC | CASSLSGSWSSYEQYF
TRBJ1-3 | NA | NA | TRBV2 | TGTGCCAGCAGCCAACCGGGTGGGGAAGGAAACACCATATATTTT | CASSQPGGEGNTIYF
TRBJ2-1 | NA | TRBD2 | TRBV6-6 | TGTGCCAGCAGTTTGCCGTTAGCGGGAGGGCCCGGTGAGCAGTTCTTC | CASSLPLAGGPGEQFF
TRBJ1-1 | NA | NA | TRBV20-1 | TGCAGTGCAGGCCGGAACACTGAAGCTTTCTTT | CSAGRNTEAFF
TRBJ2-1 | NA | NA | TRBV10-3 | TGTGCCATCAGTGCGAAGGCGTCTAAAACGCTTGAGCAGTTCTTC | CAISAKASKTLEQFF
TRBJ2-6 | NA | NA | TRBV10-1 | TGCGCCAGCAGTCGGACAGCAAGATCGCACAAAGTCGGGTTC | CASSRTARSHKVGF
TRBJ1-4 | NA | NA | TRBV5-1 | TGCGCCAGCAGCTTGGAGGGGAATCTAGAAAAACTGTTTTTT | CASSLEGNLEKLFF
TRBJ1-1 | NA | NA | TRBV6-1 | TGTGCCAGCAGGCAGTACCATCTGGGAGCTGAAGCTTTCTTT | CASRQYHLGAEAFF
TRBJ1-2 | NA | NA | TRBV7-2 | TGTGCCAGCAGCTTAGGACACGGCTATGGCTACACCTTC | CASSLGHGYGYTF
TRBJ1-3 | NA | NA | TRBV2 | TGTGCCAGCAGGGGAGGGGTCGGAAACACCATATATTTT | CASRGGVGNTIYF
TRBJ2-7 | NA | NA | TRBV30 | TGTGCCTGGGAGTGGGCCTTAGGGGGTGACGAGCAGTACTTC | CAWEWALGGDEQYF
TRBJ1-1 | NA | NA | TRBV10-3 | TGTGCCATCAGTGAGTCGGGGTGGAACACTGAAGCTTTCTTT | CAISESGWNTEAFF
TRBJ2-3 | NA | NA | TRBV7-8 | TGTGCCAGCAGCTTTTTAGGGGATACGCAGTATTTT | CASSFLGDTQYF
TRBJ2-7 | NA | NA | TRBV18 | TGTGCCAGCTCACCCGGGACGGCCTCCTACGAGCAGTACTTC | CASSPGTASYEQYF
TRBJ2-7 | NA | NA | TRBV2 | TGTGCCAGCATCCGTGACCAATCCTACGAGCAGTACTTC | CASIRDQSYEQYF
TRBJ2-3 | NA | TRBD2 | TRBV7-2 | TGTGCCAGCAGCTATCGCCCTAGCGGGGATGTTAGCACAGATACGCAGTATTTT | CASSYRPSGDVSTDTQYF
TRBJ2-7 | NA | NA | TRBV4-3 | TGCGCCAGCAGGGCAACCCACCTAGGCGGCTCCTACGAGCAGTACTTC | CASRATHLGGSYEQYF
TRBJ1-2 | NA | NA | TRBV5-1 | TGCGCCAGCAGCGGCAGGGACCCGAAGGAGGGCTACACCTTC | CASSGRDPKEGYTF
TRBJ2-5 | NA | NA | TRBV18 | TGTGCCAGCTCACCCCTACTGGAGACCCAGTACTTC | CASSPLLETQYF
TRBJ1-2 | NA | NA | TRBV30 | TGTGCCTGGATACCAGGCCCCGGCTATGGCTACACCTTC | CAWIPGPGYGYTF
TRBJ1-5 | NA | TRBD1 | TRBV6-6 | TGTGCCAGTGTCCGGGACAGGGGGAATCAGCCCCAGCATTTT | CASVRDRGNQPQHF
TRBJ2-1 | NA | NA | TRBV7-2 | TGTGCCAGCAGCCTCAAGGGTCGCAATGAGCAGTTCTTC | CASSLKGRNEQFF
TRBJ2-1 | NA | NA | TRBV12-5 | TGTGCTAGTGGTTTGGGGTTGGGCTACAATGAGCAGTTCTTC | CASGLGLGYNEQFF
TRBJ1-1 | NA | TRBD1 | TRBV7-2 | TGTGCCAGCAGCTTAGTGTTGACAGGGGGGCTAATGAACACTGAAGCTTTCTTT | CASSLVLTGGLMNTEAFF
TRBJ1-3 | NA | TRBD1 | TRBV28 | TGTGCCACCGAAGGGACAGACTCTGGAAACACCATATATTTT | CATEGTDSGNTIYF
TRBJ2-1 | NA | NA | TRBV7-2 | TGTGCCAGCAGCTTAGATCAGGGTCGGAATGAGCAGTTCTTC | CASSLDQGRNEQFF
TRBJ1-1 | NA | NA | TRBV4-1 | TGCGCCAGCAGCCAAGGAGTGGCATCTGGACAGAACACTGAAGCTTTCTTT | CASSQGVASGQNTEAFF
TRBJ1-6 | NA | TRBD1 | TRBV19 | TGTGCCAGCGGACAGGGGGACAATTCACCCCTCCACTTT | CASGQGDNSPLHF
TRBJ1-5 | NA | NA | TRBV10-1 | TGCGCCAGCACCCTGGGGCCACAGGGAGGCAATCAGCCCCAGCATTTT | CASTLGPQGGNQPQHF